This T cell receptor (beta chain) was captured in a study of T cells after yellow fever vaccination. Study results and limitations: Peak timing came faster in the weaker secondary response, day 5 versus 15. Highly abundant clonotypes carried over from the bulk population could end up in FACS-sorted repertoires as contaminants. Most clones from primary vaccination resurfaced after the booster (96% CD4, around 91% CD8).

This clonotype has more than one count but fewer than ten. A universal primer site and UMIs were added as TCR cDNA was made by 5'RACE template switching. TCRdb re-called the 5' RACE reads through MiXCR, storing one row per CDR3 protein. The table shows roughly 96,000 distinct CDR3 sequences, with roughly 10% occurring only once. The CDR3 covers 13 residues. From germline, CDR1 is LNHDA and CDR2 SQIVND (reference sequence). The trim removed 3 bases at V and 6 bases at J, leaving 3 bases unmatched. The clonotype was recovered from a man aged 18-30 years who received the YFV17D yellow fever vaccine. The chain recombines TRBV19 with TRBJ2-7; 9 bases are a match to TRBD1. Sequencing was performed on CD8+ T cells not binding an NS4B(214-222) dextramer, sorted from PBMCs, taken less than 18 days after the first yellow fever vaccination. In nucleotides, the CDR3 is TGTGCCAGTAGTATGGGGACAGGGCGCGAGCAGTACTTC. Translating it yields CASSMGTGREQYF.